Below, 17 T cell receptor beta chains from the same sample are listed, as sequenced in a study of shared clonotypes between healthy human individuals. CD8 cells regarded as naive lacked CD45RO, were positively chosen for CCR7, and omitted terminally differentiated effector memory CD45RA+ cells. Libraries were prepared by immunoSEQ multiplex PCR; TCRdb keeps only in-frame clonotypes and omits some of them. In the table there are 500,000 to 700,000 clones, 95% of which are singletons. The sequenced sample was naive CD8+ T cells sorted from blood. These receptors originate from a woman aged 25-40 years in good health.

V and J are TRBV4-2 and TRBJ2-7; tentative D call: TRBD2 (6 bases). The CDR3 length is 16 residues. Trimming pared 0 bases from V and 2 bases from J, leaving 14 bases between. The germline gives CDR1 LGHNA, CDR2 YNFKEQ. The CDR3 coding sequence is TGTGCCAGCAGCCAAGATTTGGGCGGGATTACCTACGAGCAGTACTTC. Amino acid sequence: CASSQDLGGITYEQYF.

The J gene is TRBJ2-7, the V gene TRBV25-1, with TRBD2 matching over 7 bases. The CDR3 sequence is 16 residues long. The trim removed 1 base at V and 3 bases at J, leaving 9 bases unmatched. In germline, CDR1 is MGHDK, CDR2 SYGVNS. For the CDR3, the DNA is TGTGCCAGCAGTGAATTGGAAAGTGGGAGGGACTACGAGCAGTACTTC. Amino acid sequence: CASSELESGRDYEQYF.

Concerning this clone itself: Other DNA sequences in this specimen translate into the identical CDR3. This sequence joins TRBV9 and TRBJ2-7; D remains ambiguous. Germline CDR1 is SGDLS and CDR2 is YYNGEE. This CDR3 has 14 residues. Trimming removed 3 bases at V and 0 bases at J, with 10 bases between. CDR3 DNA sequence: TGTGCCAGCAGCGCCGGGTTGAGCTCCTACGAGCAGTACTTC. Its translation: CASSAGLSSYEQYF.

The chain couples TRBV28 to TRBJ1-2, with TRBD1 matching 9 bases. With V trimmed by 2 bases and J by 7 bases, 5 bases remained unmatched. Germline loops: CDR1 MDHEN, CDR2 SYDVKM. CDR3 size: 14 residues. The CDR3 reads CASSLGTGPRGYTF. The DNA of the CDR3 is TGTGCCAGCAGTTTAGGGACAGGGCCGCGTGGCTACACCTTC.

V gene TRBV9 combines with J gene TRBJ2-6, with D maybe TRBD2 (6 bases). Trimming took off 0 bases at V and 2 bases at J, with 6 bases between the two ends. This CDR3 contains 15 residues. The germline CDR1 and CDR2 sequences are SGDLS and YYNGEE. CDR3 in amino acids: CASSVAGAGANVLTF. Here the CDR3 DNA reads TGTGCCAGCAGCGTAGCGGGAGCTGGGGCCAACGTCCTGACTTTC.

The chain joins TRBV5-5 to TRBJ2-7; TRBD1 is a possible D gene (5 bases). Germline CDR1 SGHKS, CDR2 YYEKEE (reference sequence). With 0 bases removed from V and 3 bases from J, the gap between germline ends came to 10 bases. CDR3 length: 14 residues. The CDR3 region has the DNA TGTGCCAGCAGCTTGGCCATGGGGCACTACGAGCAGTACTTC. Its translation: CASSLAMGHYEQYF.

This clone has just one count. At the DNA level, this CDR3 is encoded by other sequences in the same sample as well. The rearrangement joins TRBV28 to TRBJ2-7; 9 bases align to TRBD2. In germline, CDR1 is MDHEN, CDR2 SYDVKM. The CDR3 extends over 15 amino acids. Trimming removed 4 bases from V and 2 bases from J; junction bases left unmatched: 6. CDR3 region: CASSYRLAATYEQYF. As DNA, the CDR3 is TGTGCCAGCAGTTACAGACTAGCGGCCACCTACGAGCAGTACTTC.

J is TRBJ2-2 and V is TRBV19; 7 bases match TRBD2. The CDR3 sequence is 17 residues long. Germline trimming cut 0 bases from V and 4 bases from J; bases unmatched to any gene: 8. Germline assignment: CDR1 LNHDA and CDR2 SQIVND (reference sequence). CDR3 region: CASSIDVGGSATGELFF. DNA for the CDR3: TGTGCCAGTAGTATAGATGTTGGCGGGAGTGCCACCGGGGAGCTGTTTTTT. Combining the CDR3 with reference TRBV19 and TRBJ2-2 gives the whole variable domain DGGITQSPKYLFRKEGQNVTLSCEQNLNHDAMYWYRQDPGQGLRLIYYSQIVNDFQKGDIAEGYSVSREKKESFPLTVTSAQKNPTAFYLCASSIDVGGSATGELFFGEGSRLTVL.

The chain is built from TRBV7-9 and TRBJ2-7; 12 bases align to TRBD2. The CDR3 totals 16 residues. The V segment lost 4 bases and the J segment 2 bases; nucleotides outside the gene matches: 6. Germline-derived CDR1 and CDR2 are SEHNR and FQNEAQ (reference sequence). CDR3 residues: CASSSHGLAGTYEQYF. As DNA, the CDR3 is TGTGCCAGCAGCTCACACGGACTAGCGGGAACCTACGAGCAGTACTTC.

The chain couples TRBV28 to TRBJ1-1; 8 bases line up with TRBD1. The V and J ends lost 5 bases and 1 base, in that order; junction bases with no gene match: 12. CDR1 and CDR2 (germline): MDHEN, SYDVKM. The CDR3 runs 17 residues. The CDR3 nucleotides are TGTGCCAGCAGTCCCCGGACAGGGTATCCTTCGAACACTGAAGCTTTCTTT. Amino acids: CASSPRTGYPSNTEAFF.

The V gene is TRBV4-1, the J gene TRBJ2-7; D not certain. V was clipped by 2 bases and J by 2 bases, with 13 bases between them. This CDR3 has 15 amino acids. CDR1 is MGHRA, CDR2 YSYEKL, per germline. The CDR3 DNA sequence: TGCGCCAGCAGCCAACTATTGGTGACCCCCTACGAGCAGTACTTC. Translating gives CASSQLLVTPYEQYF.

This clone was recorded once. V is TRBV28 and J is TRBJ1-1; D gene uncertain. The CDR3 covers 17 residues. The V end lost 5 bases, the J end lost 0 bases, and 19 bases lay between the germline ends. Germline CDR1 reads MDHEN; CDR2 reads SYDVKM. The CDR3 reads CASSLEYFRVMNTEAFF. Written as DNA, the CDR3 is TGTGCCAGCAGTCTCGAGTATTTTAGGGTGATGAACACTGAAGCTTTCTTT.

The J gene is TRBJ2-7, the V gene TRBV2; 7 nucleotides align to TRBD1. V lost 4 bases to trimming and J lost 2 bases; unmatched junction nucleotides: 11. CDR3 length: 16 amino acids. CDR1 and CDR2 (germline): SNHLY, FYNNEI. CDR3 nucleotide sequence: TGTGCCAGCAGTGCGTGGACAGGCGGAATTCCCTACGAGCAGTACTTC. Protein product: CASSAWTGGIPYEQYF.

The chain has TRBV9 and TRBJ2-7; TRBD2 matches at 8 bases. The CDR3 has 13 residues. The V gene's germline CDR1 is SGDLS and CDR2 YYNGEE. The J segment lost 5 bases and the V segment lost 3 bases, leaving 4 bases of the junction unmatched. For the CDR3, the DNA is TGTGCCAGCAGCGGAGCGGGGGCTGACGAGCAGTACTTC. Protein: CASSGAGADEQYF.

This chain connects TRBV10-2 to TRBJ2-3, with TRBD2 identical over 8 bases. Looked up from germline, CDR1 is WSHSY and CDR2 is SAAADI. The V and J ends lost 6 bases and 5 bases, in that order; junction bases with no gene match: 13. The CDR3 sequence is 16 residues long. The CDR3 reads CASRTPPAGAVDTQYF. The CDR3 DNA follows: TGCGCCAGCAGGACTCCTCCAGCGGGAGCGGTAGATACGCAGTATTTT.

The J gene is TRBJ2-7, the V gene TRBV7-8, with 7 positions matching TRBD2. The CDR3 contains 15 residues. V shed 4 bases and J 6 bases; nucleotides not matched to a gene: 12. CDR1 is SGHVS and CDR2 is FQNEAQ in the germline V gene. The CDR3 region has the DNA TGTGCCAGCAGCTCCGAGGAGGCGGGAGTTTTCGAGCAGTACTTC. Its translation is CASSSEEAGVFEQYF.

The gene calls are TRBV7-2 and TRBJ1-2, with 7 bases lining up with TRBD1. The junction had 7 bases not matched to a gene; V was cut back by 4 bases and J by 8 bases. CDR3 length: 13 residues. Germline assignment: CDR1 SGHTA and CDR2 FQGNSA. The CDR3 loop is CASSSRTGGGYTF. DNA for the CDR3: TGTGCCAGCAGCTCCAGGACAGGAGGGGGCTACACCTTC. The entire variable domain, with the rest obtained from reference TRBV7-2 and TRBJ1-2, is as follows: GAGVSQSPSNKVTEKGKDVELRCDPISGHTALYWYRQSLGQGLEFLIYFQGNSAPDKSGLPSDRFSAERTGGSVSTLTIQRTQQEDSAVYLCASSSRTGGGYTFGSGTRLTVV.